Each of the 27 T cell receptor beta chains below was sequenced from the same sample in a study of cytomegalovirus exposure and HLA in healthy donors. Primers: 60 Vbeta forward and 13 Jbeta reverse. Using immunoSEQ multiplex PCR, the repertoire was profiled, and TCRdb retains in-frame clones only, with some absent. Of roughly 150,000 clones listed, roughly 84% are singletons. Source material: PBMCs. These receptors were taken from a woman aged 18-35 years in good health and CMV-seronegative.

The J gene is TRBJ1-4, the V gene TRBV7-2, with 8 bases fitting TRBD1. There are 14 residues in the CDR3. V gave up 5 bases and J gave up 6 bases; unmatched junction bases: 5. Germline CDR1 is SGHTA and CDR2 is FQGNSA. CDR3 bases: TGTGCCAGCAGCACGGGACAGGTCCATGAAAAACTGTTTTTT. As protein: CASSTGQVHEKLFF. The whole variable domain, remainder taken from reference TRBV7-2 and TRBJ1-4, is GAGVSQSPSNKVTEKGKDVELRCDPISGHTALYWYRQSLGQGLEFLIYFQGNSAPDKSGLPSDRFSAERTGGSVSTLTIQRTQQEDSAVYLCASSTGQVHEKLFFGSGTQLSVL.

V usage is TRBV6-5 and J usage is TRBJ1-2; 8 bases match TRBD1. With 6 bases clipped from V and 8 bases from J, the junction kept 5 bases outside the gene matches. Per germline, CDR1 MNHEY and CDR2 SVGAGI. The CDR3 consists of 12 residues. CDR3 in amino acids: CASSLQGDGYTF. Here the CDR3 DNA reads TGTGCCAGCAGCCTACAGGGGGACGGCTACACCTTC.

The chain is built from TRBV6-1 and TRBJ1-4; unclear D gene. V lost 3 bases and J lost 8, with 19 bases in between. Germline lookup yields CDR1 MNHNS and CDR2 SASEGT. The CDR3 loop spans 16 amino acids. CDR3 in DNA: TGTGCCAGCAGTGACACCTCAACCCCCGGAGGGGAAAAACTGTTTTTT. Translation: CASSDTSTPGGEKLFF.

The gene calls are TRBV7-9 and TRBJ2-5; a weak D match, TRBD2 (6 bases). Trimming stripped 1 base from V and 5 bases from J, with 11 bases between. The CDR3 sequence is 14 residues long. The germline CDR1 and CDR2 sequences are SEHNR and FQNEAQ (reference sequence). CDR3 residues: CASSLGAGSETQYF. Here the CDR3 DNA reads TGTGCCAGCAGCTTAGGGGCGGGGAGTGAGACCCAGTACTTC.

The chain recombines TRBV2 with TRBJ2-7; TRBD2 matches 14 bases. Trimming took 5 bases from V and 7 from J; bases not matched to a gene: 7. The germline gives CDR1 SNHLY, CDR2 FYNNEI. This CDR3 is 15 amino acids long. CDR3 nucleotide sequence: TGTGCCAGCAGTCGAAGACTAGCGGGAGGGGAAGAGCAGTACTTC. Residues: CASSRRLAGGEEQYF.

This clone was counted a few times. The CDR3, as DNA: TGTGCCAGCAGTGAACTACAGGGGGGGGGCAATCAGCCCCAGCATTTT. Protein: CASSELQGGGNQPQHF. The chain couples TRBV28 to TRBJ1-5; 8 bases are shared with TRBD1. Unmatched junction bases numbered 8, after V lost 5 bases and J lost 2 bases. Germline CDR1 MDHEN, CDR2 SYDVKM. The CDR3 loop spans 16 amino acids.

The genes are TRBV5-4 and TRBJ2-5; 10 nucleotides match TRBD2. The CDR3 loop spans 15 amino acids. Per the germline V gene, CDR1 is SGHNT and CDR2 is YYREEE (reference sequence). Losses at the gene ends were 3 bases for V and 4 bases for J; bases not matched to a gene: 6. CDR3 coding DNA: TGTGCCAGCAGCTGGGGTTGGACTAGCGGAGAGACCCAGTACTTC. It is translated as CASSWGWTSGETQYF. The variable domain in full, with the rest retrieved from reference TRBV5-4 and TRBJ2-5, is ETGVTQSPTHLIKTRGQQVTLRCSSQSGHNTVSWYQQALGQGPQFIFQYYREEENGRGNFPPRFSGLQFPNYSSELNVNALELDDSALYLCASSWGWTSGETQYFGPGTRLLVL.

This clone showed up just once. The rearrangement links TRBV4-1 to TRBJ1-2; D perhaps matches TRBD1 (5 bases). This CDR3 is 15 amino acids long. The V gene lost 1 base and the J gene lost 4 bases, with 13 bases spanning the gap. The germline CDR1 and CDR2 sequences are MGHRA and YSYEKL. CDR3 amino acids: CASSQVGPGVYGYTF. The CDR3 DNA reads as TGCGCCAGCAGCCAAGTTGGTCCGGGGGTCTATGGCTACACCTTC.

The chain is built from TRBV27 and TRBJ2-2; tentative D call: TRBD2 (6 bases). This CDR3 has 16 residues. CDR1 and CDR2 from the germline V gene are MNHEY and SMNVEV (reference sequence). With 7 bases removed from V and 0 bases from J, the gap between germline ends came to 15 bases. The CDR3 nucleotides read TGTGCCAGCACCATAACGGCGGGACCGAACACCGGGGAGCTGTTTTTT. Its translation: CASTITAGPNTGELFF.

J is TRBJ2-5 and V is TRBV19; D is ambiguous. Germline V gene data show CDR1 as LNHDA and CDR2 as SQIVND (reference sequence). Between the trimmed V and J ends, which lost 3 bases and 2 bases, there was a span of 7 bases. The CDR3 has 13 residues. The CDR3, as DNA: TGTGCCAGTAGTATTCACCTACAAGAGACCCAGTACTTC. Its protein product is CASSIHLQETQYF. Variable domain in full (rest from reference TRBV19 and TRBJ2-5): DGGITQSPKYLFRKEGQNVTLSCEQNLNHDAMYWYRQDPGQGLRLIYYSQIVNDFQKGDIAEGYSVSREKKESFPLTVTSAQKNPTAFYLCASSIHLQETQYFGPGTRLLVL.

The J gene is TRBJ2-2, the V gene TRBV7-2; possible D gene TRBD2, 6 bases. CDR3 length: 15 residues. Per the germline V gene, CDR1 is SGHTA and CDR2 is FQGNSA. Trimming stripped 5 bases from V and 5 bases from J, with 15 bases between. The CDR3 region is CASSPLGGGTGELFF. The CDR3 bases are TGTGCCAGCAGCCCACTGGGAGGTGGGACCGGGGAGCTGTTTTTT.

The CDR3 region is CAWSVQGRTEAFF. The CDR3 region has the DNA TGTGCCTGGAGTGTACAGGGTCGCACTGAAGCTTTCTTT. V is TRBV30 and J is TRBJ1-1, with D possibly being TRBD1 (6 bases). Germline loops: CDR1 GTSNPN, CDR2 SVGIG (reference sequence). This CDR3 comprises 13 residues. Trimming took off 0 bases at V and 4 bases at J, with 9 bases between the two ends.

The CDR3 DNA is TGTGCCATCAGTGGGCAGACAGGGTTCTCTGGGGCCAACGTCCTGACTTTC. It codes for CAISGQTGFSGANVLTF. V and J are TRBV10-3 and TRBJ2-6; 7 bases agree with TRBD1. From germline, CDR1 is ENHRY and CDR2 SYGVKD. With 4 bases clipped from V and 0 bases from J, the junction kept 6 bases outside the gene matches. The CDR3 runs to 17 residues.

The V and J genes are TRBV28 and TRBJ2-1; 10 bases match TRBD2. V gave up 6 bases and J gave up 8 bases; unmatched junction bases: 13. This CDR3 is 16 amino acids long. Germline CDR1 reads MDHEN; CDR2 reads SYDVKM. CDR3 sequence (DNA): TGTGCCAGCAGCCCTACCGACACTAGCGGGAAGGATGAGCAGTTCTTC. Translating gives CASSPTDTSGKDEQFF.

The CDR3 region is CASSLRPGGAPGELFF. CDR3 sequence (DNA): TGCGCCAGCAGCTTGCGGCCAGGGGGCGCCCCCGGGGAGCTGTTTTTT. The genes are TRBV5-1 and TRBJ2-2; 8 bases fit TRBD1. This CDR3 is 16 amino acids long. Trimming cost V 1 base and J 6 bases; bases outside gene matches: 8. Germline lookup yields CDR1 SGHRS and CDR2 YFSETQ.

This clone was picked up one time. The V and J genes are TRBV9 and TRBJ2-1; 10 positions match TRBD1. Germline V gene lookup returns CDR1 SGDLS and CDR2 YYNGEE. This CDR3 contains 14 residues. V trimming: 6 bases; J trimming: 9 bases; junction bases outside the gene matches: 9. The CDR3 bases are TGTGCCAGCACCGGGACAGGGGAGTCGGCTGAGCAGTTCTTC. This gives the protein CASTGTGESAEQFF.

V and J are TRBV2 and TRBJ1-2, with 7 bases lining up with TRBD1. The CDR3 length is 14 residues. J gave up 2 bases and V 8 bases, and 8 bases lay outside the gene matches. Germline V lookup: CDR1 SNHLY, CDR2 FYNNEI. The CDR3 DNA follows: TGTGCCAGCGGGAGAACAGGGGACAACTATGGCTACACCTTC. Protein: CASGRTGDNYGYTF.

The V call is TRBV19, the J call TRBJ2-2, with D perhaps TRBD1 (5 bases). The CDR3 is made up of 15 amino acids. CDR1 LNHDA and CDR2 SQIVND come from the germline V gene (reference sequence). The germline V and J ends were trimmed by 6 bases and 1 base, with 12 bases remaining between them. CDR3 sequence: CASSSRGVNTGELFF. The DNA of the CDR3 is TGTGCCAGTAGCTCTAGGGGCGTGAACACCGGGGAGCTGTTTTTT.

The rearrangement links TRBV11-2 to TRBJ2-1, with 14 bases aligning to TRBD2. V was pared by 5 bases and J by 11 bases, with 5 bases of the junction left unmatched. There are 14 residues in the CDR3. Per germline, CDR1 SGHAT and CDR2 FQNNGV. The CDR3 region is CASSAGLAGGKQFF. The CDR3 DNA sequence: TGTGCCAGCAGCGCCGGACTAGCGGGAGGCAAGCAGTTCTTC.

This clone has a handful of counts. The V call is TRBV11-2, the J call TRBJ2-2; D is unclear. This CDR3 comprises 13 residues. Germline V CDR1 and CDR2: SGHAT, FQNNGV. Between the trimmed V and J ends, which lost 2 bases and 6 bases, there was a span of 7 bases. The CDR3 sequence: CASSLISAGELFF. DNA of the CDR3: TGTGCCAGCAGCTTAATTAGTGCCGGGGAGCTGTTTTTT. Variable domain in full (rest from reference TRBV11-2 and TRBJ2-2): EAGVAQSPRYKIIEKRQSVAFWCNPISGHATLYWYQQILGQGPKLLIQFQNNGVVDDSQLPKDRFSAERLKGVDSTLKIQPAKLEDSAVYLCASSLISAGELFFGEGSRLTVL.

The chain recombines TRBV7-2 with TRBJ1-6; 12 bases match TRBD1. After removal of 5 bases from V and 9 bases from J, the junction contained 5 bases not matched to a gene. CDR1 and CDR2 from the germline V gene are SGHTA and FQGNSA. There are 15 residues in the CDR3. The CDR3 loop reads CASSPGDRGLSPLHF. The DNA of the CDR3 is TGTGCCAGCAGCCCCGGGGACAGGGGGCTTTCACCCCTCCACTTT.

This rearrangement joins TRBV5-1 to TRBJ2-1, with 11 nucleotides matching TRBD2. J was trimmed by 3 bases and V by 4 bases; bases with no gene match: 3. Germline V CDR1 and CDR2: SGHRS, YFSETQ. The length of the CDR3 is 15 residues. CDR3 nucleotide sequence: TGCGCCAGCAGCGAGGGACTAGCGGTCTACAATGAGCAGTTCTTC. It specifies CASSEGLAVYNEQFF.

The CDR3 protein is CASRLLTGREETQYF. CDR3 sequence (DNA): TGTGCCAGCAGACTACTCACGGGGAGGGAAGAGACCCAGTACTTC. V and J are TRBV6-5 and TRBJ2-5; 7 nucleotides line up with TRBD2. V dropped 6 bases and J dropped 3; count of bases not matched to a gene: 10. The CDR3 is 15 residues long. The germline V gene has CDR1 MNHEY and CDR2 SVGAGI.

About this clone: The junction does not match germline at one end; this may be a read error. J is TRBJ2-7 and V is TRBV7-9; D is undetermined. This CDR3 is built from 12 residues. Germline V lookup: CDR1 SEHNR, CDR2 FQNEAQ (reference sequence). DNA of the CDR3: TGTTCCAGCAGCCCACAGAGCTACGAGCAGTACTTC. Encoded protein: CSSSPQSYEQYF.

This chain connects TRBV4-2 to TRBJ1-4; D not resolved. Germline lookup yields CDR1 LGHNA and CDR2 YNFKEQ. The CDR3 has 15 amino acids. The germline V and J ends were trimmed by 1 base and 5 bases, with 11 bases remaining between them. CDR3 sequence reads: CASSQATGSNEKLFF. The CDR3 DNA follows: TGTGCCAGCAGCCAAGCGACGGGAAGCAATGAAAAACTGTTTTTT.

The chain is built from TRBV29-1 and TRBJ2-1, with 9 bases that match TRBD1. Germline CDR1 and CDR2: SQVTM and ANQGSEA. The CDR3 has 12 residues. The trim removed 8 bases at V and 8 bases at J, leaving 7 bases unmatched. CDR3 residues: CSLDRGLDEQFF. The CDR3 coding sequence is TGCAGCTTGGACAGGGGTCTAGATGAGCAGTTCTTC.

This chain uses TRBV6-1 with TRBJ1-5; TRBD1 matches at 7 bases. Germline CDR1 MNHNS, CDR2 SASEGT. The length of the CDR3 is 13 residues. Trimming took 7 bases from V and 5 from J; bases not matched to a gene: 5. The CDR3 DNA sequence: TGTGCCAGCACAGGGGGTGGTTATCAGCCCCAGCATTTT. Encoded protein: CASTGGGYQPQHF.